This T cell receptor beta chain was retrieved from a study of regulatory T cells in long-lasting Graves disease. About the study: More than 5 years of antithyroid drugs with positive TSH receptor antibodies defined persistent Graves' disease. Whole-study results and caveats: Newly diagnosed disease favored TRBV20-1 and TRBJ2-1 over persistent disease. With a few thousand shared public clonotypes, persistent patients exceeded new patients, who shared 966.

HTBI primers from iRepertoire and Arm-PCR of CDR3 regions yielded the TCR beta libraries. MiXCR, run by TCRdb on the multiplex PCR reads, gives a single entry per CDR3 protein. Among 600,000 to 850,000 distinct CDR3 sequences, 25% to 35% were seen once, and the ten largest hold about 42%. This clonotype has more than one count but fewer than ten. Its antigen remains unidentified. As for time point: persistent/refractory GD, antithyroid drugs over 5 years with positive TRAb. PBMC RNA was the source of the TCR library. American Thyroid Association guidelines were used to diagnose Graves' disease. The CDR3 runs to 11 residues. V was cut by 6 bases and J by 8 bases, with 11 bases left in between.

The sequence was obtained from a female donor with Graves disease. Here the sequenced sample was peripheral blood mononuclear cells (PBMCs), taken when the disease was refractory, from a patient treated with antithyroid drugs. This rearrangement joins TRBV12-3 or TRBV12-4 to TRBJ2-7; D unresolved. This chain's CDR3 is CASSLGGKQYF. The CDR3 nucleotides are TGTGCCAGCAGCTTGGGTGGTAAGCAGTACTTC.